This TCR beta chain emerged from a study of control samples from healthy donors and cancer patients. The repertoire was sequenced with immunoSEQ multiplex PCR; TCRdb's copy has only in-frame clones and lacks some. Among some 120,000 clones, just under 95% were seen once, and the ten largest hold less than 4.5%. This CDR3 spans 15 amino acids. CDR1 and CDR2 from the germline V gene are SGHTA and FQGNSA. The V segment lost 5 bases and the J segment 2 bases; nucleotides outside the gene matches: 4. The J gene is TRBJ2-3, the V gene TRBV7-2, with TRBD2 identical over 10 bases. Source material: blood. This clonotype originated in a man aged 25-40 years in good health. The CDR3 protein is CASSQLAGTTDTQYF. The DNA of the CDR3 is TGTGCCAGCAGCCAACTAGCGGGGACCACAGATACGCAGTATTTT.